The present T cell receptor (beta chain) was sequenced within a study of control samples from healthy donors and cancer patients (dated by TCRdb to about 2020). Trimming takes 3 bases from V and 4 bases from J, and the germline ends sit 12 bases apart. CDR1 and CDR2 (ENHRY, SYGVKD) derive from the germline V gene. The CDR3, from cysteine to phenylalanine, totals 14 residues. The sequence is cut down to CDR3 DNA, 42 bases in frame from base 1. A word on this clone: Its antigen remains undetermined. Base qualities are not recorded, but no much larger clone differs from it by a single base.

Libraries were constructed by the immunoSEQ multiplex PCR assay. TCRdb re-hosts the immuneACCESS table, in-frame sequences only. Its copies lack some clones; in the studies checked, an unresolved V gene accounts for under half of them, and the cause for the rest is not known. The table for this sample lists 89,000 or so clones; about 89% of them were counted only once. Around 20% of the sample lies in the top ten. The receptor comes from a man aged 45 to 65 in good health. Sequenced material: blood. The sequence links TRBV10-3 to TRBJ1-2, and the D gene may be TRBD1, 6 bases matching. In nucleotides, the sequence is TGTGCCATCAGTGACCGAGAAGGGGGCTATGGCTACACCTTC. This translates into CAISDREGGYGYTF.